This T cell receptor beta chain comes out of a study of T cell repertoires in cytomegalovirus infection. Study-wide background: CMV epitopes in the study were HLA-C-restricted (recently identified) and HLA-B-restricted (well studied). Carrying CMV and the relevant HLA type showed in public TCR beta signatures. Whole-study results and caveats: Totalled public TCR beta family frequency picked out people who carried CMV plus the relevant HLA.

This clonotype was seen only a few times. Antigen specificity is unknown. In TCRdb, the reads were re-called with MiXCR into one record per CDR3 protein. The data contain approximately 500,000 distinct CDR3 sequences, 30% to 35% of them singletons. J gave up 3 bases and V 4 bases, and 3 bases lay outside the gene matches. The CDR3 sequence is 14 residues long. Germline lookup yields CDR1 LNHDA and CDR2 SQIVND (reference sequence). The chain uses TRBV19 and TRBJ2-1, with 7 bases that match TRBD1. Source: cultured PBMCs, taken from culture after CMV antigen stimulation. The receptor comes from a human donor in good health (CMV status not recorded). Some clones in this sample may be carry-over from other donors' samples. In DNA, the CDR3 is TGTGCCAGTAGTAATACAGGGGTCTACAATGAGCAGTTCTTC. Amino acids: CASSNTGVYNEQFF.